This T cell receptor (beta chain) was recovered during a study of blood T cell repertoires in COVID-19. Germline V gene sequence: CDR1 MGHRA, CDR2 YSYEKL. Trimming pared 4 bases from V and 0 bases from J, leaving 10 bases between. This CDR3 is 15 amino acids long. Sequencing used immunoSEQ multiplex PCR; TCRdb keeps in-frame clones, though not all of them. The data show roughly 13,000 clones, around 82% seen once. The chain combines TRBV4-1 with TRBJ1-5; D perhaps matches TRBD1 (5 bases). Specimen: peripheral blood. The clonotype comes from a human donor in a cohort sampled during active COVID-19. The DNA of the CDR3 is TGCGCCAGCAGCCTAGGGAGGGGTAGCAATCAGCCCCAGCATTTT. It specifies CASSLGRGSNQPQHF.